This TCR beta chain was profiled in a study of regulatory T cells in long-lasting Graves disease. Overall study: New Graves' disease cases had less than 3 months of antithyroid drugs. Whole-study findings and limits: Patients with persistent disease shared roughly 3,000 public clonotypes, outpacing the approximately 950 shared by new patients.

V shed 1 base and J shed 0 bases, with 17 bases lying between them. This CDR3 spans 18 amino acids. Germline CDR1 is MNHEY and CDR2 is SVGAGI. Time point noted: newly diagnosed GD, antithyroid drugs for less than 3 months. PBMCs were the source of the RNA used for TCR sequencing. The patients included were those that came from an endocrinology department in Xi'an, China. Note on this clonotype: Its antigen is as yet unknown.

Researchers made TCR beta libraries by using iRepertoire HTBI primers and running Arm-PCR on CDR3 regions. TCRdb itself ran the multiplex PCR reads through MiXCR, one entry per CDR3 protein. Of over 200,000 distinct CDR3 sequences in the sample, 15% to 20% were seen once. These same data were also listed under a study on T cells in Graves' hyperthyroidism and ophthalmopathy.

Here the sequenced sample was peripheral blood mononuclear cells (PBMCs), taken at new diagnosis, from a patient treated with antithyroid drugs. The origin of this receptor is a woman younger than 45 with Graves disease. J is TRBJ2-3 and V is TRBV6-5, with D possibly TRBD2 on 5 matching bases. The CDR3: CASSYFLGLASSTDTQYF. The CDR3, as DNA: TGTGCCAGCAGTTACTTCCTTGGGCTAGCTTCGAGCACAGATACGCAGTATTTT.